This T cell receptor (beta chain) derives from a study of blood T cells in healthy people across ages. Primers used in a second PCR of roughly 6 to 11 cycles were a sample-barcoded 5' primer and a J-beta primer mix. TCRdb called the 5' RACE reads again in MiXCR, with one record for every CDR3 protein. The sample comprises approximately 880,000 distinct CDR3 sequences, roughly 43% of which are singletons, and over 10% rests with the top ten. The germline CDR1 and CDR2 sequences are DFQATT and SNEGSKA (reference sequence). The CDR3 covers 15 residues. The V and J ends lost 0 bases and 4 bases respectively, with 13 bases between them.

This TCR was recovered from a man under 40 in good health. The sample comprised blood. This rearrangement joins TRBV20-1 to TRBJ2-4; the D is unclear. CDR3 sequence: CSARDEVGWKNIQYF. Written as DNA, the CDR3 is TGCAGTGCTAGAGATGAAGTCGGGTGGAAAAACATTCAGTACTTC.